This T cell receptor (beta chain) originates from a study of Graves' ophthalmopathy and Graves' hyperthyroidism. Whole-study findings and limits: Built on 13 signatures, a model told ophthalmopathy apart from stable hyperthyroidism with over 85% sensitivity and roughly 80% specificity. Blood also carried most expanded thyroid clonotypes exceeding 0.001 frequency.

RNA transcripts served as template for amplifying TCR beta CDR3 sequences. The first round was an RT-PCR with HTBI primers, and the second round was a multiplex PCR. TCRdb re-called the multiplex PCR reads through MiXCR, storing one row per CDR3 protein. The sample holds roughly 160,000 distinct CDR3 sequences, roughly two fifths seen once. Ophthalmopathic donors had moderate-to-severe activity, CAS ≥3 and NOSPECS ≥4, with disease that had lasted under 3 months. A volume of 10 ml of fresh peripheral blood supplied the PBMCs. This clonotype was picked up many times. Its antigen is still unknown. The CDR3 runs 14 residues. V dropped 4 bases and J dropped 1 base, with 10 bases sitting between them. Germline values: CDR1 SGHDN, CDR2 FVKESK.

The TCR was taken from a man aged 25-45 years with Graves' ophthalmopathy. The material sequenced was peripheral blood. V is TRBV14 and J is TRBJ2-5; D is undetermined. For the CDR3, the DNA is TGTGCCAGCAGCCCGGGTTGGCGCCAAGAGACCCAGTACTTC. Translated: CASSPGWRQETQYF.